These 20 T cell receptor beta chains originate from one sample sequenced in a study of siplizumab effects on memory and regulatory T cells. Assay: immunoSEQ multiplex PCR; the TCRdb copy retains only in-frame clones and omits some. Found here are around 6,500 clones, about 61% of them singletons; the top ten hold about 15%. Source material: effector memory CD8+ T cells sorted from blood. The subset was: unstimulated CD8+ effector memory T cells. The source of these receptors is a human donor in good health.

The chain carries TRBV6-4 and TRBJ2-3, with a tentative D call TRBD2 (6 bases). CDR3 size: 13 residues. CDR1 and CDR2 from the germline V gene are MRHNA and SNTAGT. The ends were cut back, 8 bases at V and 3 bases at J, with 12 bases in the middle. CDR3 sequence: CASGNGGTDTQYF. Written as DNA, the CDR3 is TGTGCCAGCGGCAACGGAGGGACAGATACGCAGTATTTT.

This chain connects TRBV19 to TRBJ1-1; D uncertain. V was cut by 3 bases and J by 1 base, with 6 bases left in between. Germline V lookup: CDR1 LNHDA, CDR2 SQIVND (reference sequence). The CDR3 spans 13 residues. CDR3: CASSIGRNTEAFF. The DNA for the CDR3 is TGTGCCAGTAGTATTGGAAGGAACACTGAAGCTTTCTTT.

This clone was detected a few times. This chain links TRBV5-5 with TRBJ1-4, with D perhaps matching TRBD1 (5 bases). The V end lost 4 bases, the J end lost 8 bases, and 15 bases lay between the germline ends. Germline values: CDR1 SGHKS, CDR2 YYEKEE (reference sequence). This CDR3 is 14 amino acids long. CDR3 protein: CASSPGPGGEKLFF. CDR3 coding DNA: TGTGCCAGCAGCCCGGGCCCCGGGGGGGAAAAACTGTTTTTT. The full variable domain, rest sourced from reference TRBV5-5 and TRBJ1-4, is DAGVTQSPTHLIKTRGQQVTLRCSPISGHKSVSWYQQVLGQGPQFIFQYYEKEERGRGNFPDRFSARQFPNYSSELNVNALLLGDSALYLCASSPGPGGEKLFFGSGTQLSVL.

This clone has more than one count but fewer than ten. This sequence joins TRBV9 and TRBJ1-1; TRBD1 agrees at 8 bases. This CDR3 is 15 amino acids long. CDR1 is SGDLS and CDR2 is YYNGEE in the germline V gene. V trimming: 4 bases; J trimming: 5 bases; junction bases outside the gene matches: 10. In DNA form, the CDR3 reads TGTGCCAGCAGCCCGAGGGGACAGGTGGATACTGAAGCTTTCTTT. The encoded protein is CASSPRGQVDTEAFF.

A few counts support this clone. This chain connects TRBV19 to TRBJ2-2; 7 positions agree with TRBD1. The CDR3 is made up of 15 amino acids. CDR1 is LNHDA and CDR2 is SQIVND in the germline V gene (reference sequence). Losses at the gene ends were 5 bases for V and 2 bases for J; bases not matched to a gene: 5. CDR3: CASSLGTVNTGELFF. Written as DNA, the CDR3 is TGTGCCAGTAGTCTCGGGACAGTAAACACCGGGGAGCTGTTTTTT. Supplemented by reference TRBV19 and TRBJ2-2, the full variable domain reads DGGITQSPKYLFRKEGQNVTLSCEQNLNHDAMYWYRQDPGQGLRLIYYSQIVNDFQKGDIAEGYSVSREKKESFPLTVTSAQKNPTAFYLCASSLGTVNTGELFFGEGSRLTVL.

V and J are TRBV19 and TRBJ2-3; tentative D call: TRBD1 (5 bases). CDR1 and CDR2 (germline): LNHDA, SQIVND (reference sequence). The length of the CDR3 is 15 residues. The V end was cut by 9 bases, the J end by 4 bases, with 20 bases between. CDR3 nucleotides: TGTGCCAGCACTTCCCAGGGATTGGTCCCAGATACGCAGTATTTT. Its translation: CASTSQGLVPDTQYF. Combining the CDR3 with reference TRBV19 and TRBJ2-3 gives the whole variable domain DGGITQSPKYLFRKEGQNVTLSCEQNLNHDAMYWYRQDPGQGLRLIYYSQIVNDFQKGDIAEGYSVSREKKESFPLTVTSAQKNPTAFYLCASTSQGLVPDTQYFGPGTRLTVL.

Points on this clone: Additional DNA sequences in this sample encode the identical CDR3. This sequence joins TRBV6-4 and TRBJ2-3, with D possibly being TRBD2 (6 bases). The CDR3 covers 14 residues. From germline, CDR1 is MRHNA and CDR2 SNTAGT. Trimming removed 2 bases from V and 0 bases from J, with 6 bases in between. The CDR3 sequence: CASSDRGSTDTQYF. The CDR3 DNA reads TGTGCCAGCAGTGACCGGGGGAGCACAGATACGCAGTATTTT.

This rearrangement joins TRBV6-4 to TRBJ2-3, with TRBD2 identical over 7 bases. V dropped 6 bases and J dropped 5; count of bases not matched to a gene: 14. From germline, CDR1 is MRHNA and CDR2 SNTAGT. The CDR3 is 16 amino acids. The CDR3 sequence: CASSPTSGARGDTQYF. In nucleotides, the CDR3 is TGTGCCAGCAGCCCTACCAGCGGGGCCCGGGGAGATACGCAGTATTTT.

The J gene is TRBJ2-1, the V gene TRBV6-1; D gene ambiguous. This CDR3 is built from 13 residues. From germline, CDR1 is MNHNS and CDR2 SASEGT. V lost 6 bases and J lost 5, with 11 bases in between. As DNA, the CDR3 is TGTGCCAGCAGCCGTGACACCCACAATGAGCAGTTCTTC. It encodes CASSRDTHNEQFF.

Only a few counts were recorded for this clone. The J gene is TRBJ1-1, the V gene TRBV9; D call uncertain. V gave up 4 bases and J gave up 7 bases, with 14 bases separating them. Germline values: CDR1 SGDLS, CDR2 YYNGEE. This CDR3 contains 13 residues. CDR3 protein: CASSPWREGEAFF. The CDR3 DNA is TGTGCCAGCAGCCCGTGGAGGGAGGGTGAAGCTTTCTTT.

The chain links TRBV6-4 to TRBJ2-3; 9 nucleotides align to TRBD2. Germline trimming cut 4 bases from V and 3 bases from J; bases unmatched to any gene: 2. Per the germline V gene, CDR1 is MRHNA and CDR2 is SNTAGT. The length of the CDR3 is 14 residues. CDR3 in DNA: TGTGCCAGCAGTGGCGGGGGGGCAACAGATACGCAGTATTTT. It is translated as CASSGGGATDTQYF.

J is TRBJ2-1 and V is TRBV7-9, with D hard to call. In germline, CDR1 is SEHNR, CDR2 FQNEAQ (reference sequence). The CDR3 consists of 12 residues. Trimming cost V 4 bases and J 8 bases, with 9 bases left between them. The CDR3 DNA reads TGTGCCAGCAGCTCCATAATCTATGAGCAGTTCTTC. This sequence encodes CASSSIIYEQFF.

The chain employs TRBV2 and TRBJ2-5; 7 bases match TRBD1. Germline-derived CDR1 and CDR2 are SNHLY and FYNNEI. This CDR3 is 16 amino acids long. The V gene end was trimmed by 6 bases and the J gene end by 3 bases; junction bases not matched to a gene: 13. The CDR3 DNA reads as TGTGCCAGCAGGGGGGCTCTTGACAGGGTAAAAGAGACCCAGTACTTC. It yields the protein CASRGALDRVKETQYF.

The rearrangement uses TRBV2 and TRBJ1-5, with D maybe TRBD1 (5 bases). Looked up from germline, CDR1 is SNHLY and CDR2 is FYNNEI. The CDR3 has 15 residues. V lost 4 bases to trimming and J lost 5 bases, with 15 bases between them. In nucleotides, the CDR3 is TGTGCCAGCAGTGTCCGTCCCAGGGAGCATCAGCCCCAGCATTTT. It translates to CASSVRPREHQPQHF.

The rearrangement links TRBV10-3 to TRBJ2-7, with no clear D. V lost 0 bases and J 3 bases, leaving 9 bases between the germline ends. The CDR3 extends over 14 amino acids. The V gene's germline CDR1 is ENHRY and CDR2 SYGVKD. CDR3 DNA sequence: TGTGCCATCAGTGAGTCGTCAGAATACTACGAGCAGTACTTC. Translating gives CAISESSEYYEQYF.

In the case of this clone: One end of the junction is discordant with germline, which a read error may explain. CDR3 in amino acids: CASSHSGSGYTF. The DNA of the CDR3 is TGCGCCAGCAGCCATTCTGGGAGCGGCTACACCTTC. This chain links TRBV7-3 with TRBJ1-2; no reliable D call. The CDR3 totals 12 residues. Germline lookup yields CDR1 SGHTA and CDR2 FQGTGA. The complete variable domain, with remaining parts taken from reference TRBV7-3 and TRBJ1-2, reads GAGVSQTPSNKVTEKGKYVELRCDPISGHTALYWYRQSLGQGPEFLIYFQGTGAADDSGLPNDRFFAVRPEGSVSTLKIQRTERGDSAVYLCASSHSGSGYTFGSGTRLTVV.

This clone is medium-sized within its sample. The chain links TRBV10-1 to TRBJ2-7, with 7 bases identical to TRBD2. The V and J ends lost 4 bases and 0 bases, in that order; junction bases with no gene match: 6. Germline CDR1 reads WNHNN; CDR2 reads SYGVQD (reference sequence). The CDR3 spans 15 residues. CDR3 DNA: TGCGCCAGCAGTGGGTGGGAGGGGAACTCCTACGAGCAGTACTTC. Protein product: CASSGWEGNSYEQYF.

The chain couples TRBV6-4 to TRBJ2-2; D is undetermined. Germline V gene data show CDR1 as MRHNA and CDR2 as SNTAGT. V lost 8 bases to trimming and J lost 3 bases, with 10 bases between them. There are 13 residues in the CDR3. The CDR3 reads CASGPPDTGELFF. CDR3 bases: TGTGCCAGCGGGCCTCCGGACACCGGGGAGCTGTTTTTT.

V is TRBV7-3 and J is TRBJ1-2, with TRBD1 matching over 11 bases. V gave up 6 bases and J gave up 7 bases; unmatched junction bases: 10. This CDR3 spans 15 amino acids. Germline V CDR1 and CDR2: SGHTA, FQGTGA. CDR3 DNA sequence: TGTGCCAGCAGGGCCGAGGGACAGGGGGAGAGTGGCTACACCTTC. Translated: CASRAEGQGESGYTF.

The chain uses TRBV7-4 and TRBJ1-5; 7 bases match TRBD1. V lost 6 bases and J lost 0; bases outside the gene matches: 8. The CDR3 has 16 residues. From germline, CDR1 is SGHVT and CDR2 SQSDAQ. CDR3 nucleotide sequence: TGTGCCAGCAGGGAGGTAGGGGGCTATAGCAATCAGCCCCAGCATTTT. This codes for CASREVGGYSNQPQHF.